What follows are 24 T cell receptor beta chains derived from one specimen sequenced in a study of T cell clones after liver transplantation. Measured with immunoSEQ multiplex PCR; TCRdb has only the in-frame clones, and not every one. Among fewer than 110,000 clones listed, under 90% were seen once. Specimen: CD4+ T cells from blood, collected roughly 50 months after liver transplant. All receptors come from a human patient who received a liver transplant. Some T cells may originate from the graft donor.

The chain joins TRBV15 to TRBJ2-3; a possible D gene is TRBD2 (5 bases). The CDR3 has 15 amino acids. Per germline, CDR1 LNHNV and CDR2 YYDKDF (reference sequence). Trimming cost V 1 base and J 11 bases, with 19 bases left between them. The CDR3 sequence: CATSRGVGAEVEQYF. The CDR3 DNA sequence: TGTGCCACCAGCAGAGGGGTGGGAGCCGAGGTTGAGCAGTATTTT.

This clone was detected a few times. This sequence joins TRBV7-2 and TRBJ2-1, with D perhaps being TRBD1 or TRBD2 (5 bases each). V was clipped by 3 bases and J by 16 bases, with 16 bases between them. The CDR3 has 12 amino acids. Per germline, CDR1 SGHTA and CDR2 FQGNSA. CDR3 region: CASSFWPRDLFF. For the CDR3, the DNA is TGTGCCAGCAGCTTTTGGCCCCGGGACCTCTTCTTC.

This clone was counted a single time. V is TRBV5-1 and J is TRBJ2-7; TRBD1 agrees at 12 bases. The CDR3 sequence is 15 residues long. CDR1 and CDR2 (germline): SGHRS, YFSETQ. Unmatched junction bases numbered 6, after V lost 4 bases and J lost 4 bases. CDR3 protein: CASSTPGQGAYEQYF. Written as DNA, the CDR3 is TGCGCCAGCAGCACCCCGGGACAGGGGGCATACGAGCAGTACTTC.

This clone has only a few counts. The chain combines TRBV27 with TRBJ1-2; D uncertain. CDR3 size: 15 residues. The V gene lost 0 bases and the J gene lost 0 bases, with 8 bases spanning the gap. Germline assignment: CDR1 MNHEY and CDR2 SMNVEV (reference sequence). The CDR3: CASSLSAVPNYGYTF. The CDR3 DNA follows: TGTGCCAGCAGTTTATCGGCAGTACCTAACTATGGCTACACCTTC.

The genes are TRBV5-3 and TRBJ1-1, with TRBD1 identical over 7 bases. Being an ORF, TRBV5-3 has a function that is uncertain. V was clipped by 0 bases and J by 4 bases; unmatched bases: 9. The CDR3 covers 16 residues. CDR3 amino acids: CARSLVLNRGSTEAFF. The CDR3 DNA is TGTGCCAGAAGCTTGGTCTTGAACAGGGGATCCACTGAAGCTTTCTTT.

This clone turned up a few times. The rearrangement joins TRBV7-8 to TRBJ1-5; possibly TRBD1 for D (5 bases). CDR1 and CDR2 (germline): SGHVS, FQNEAQ. The V end lost 0 bases, the J end lost 7 bases, and 10 bases lay between the germline ends. The CDR3 extends over 14 amino acids. This chain's CDR3 is CASSLADTLQPQHF. Here the CDR3 DNA reads TGTGCCAGCAGCTTAGCGGACACCTTACAGCCCCAGCATTTT.

The chain links TRBV19 to TRBJ2-7; D tentatively fits TRBD1 or TRBD2 (5 bases each). V was clipped by 8 bases and J by 6 bases, with 14 bases between them. CDR1 and CDR2 (germline): LNHDA, SQIVND (reference sequence). The CDR3 has 12 amino acids. The CDR3 DNA sequence: TGTGCCAGTGGGGCGGGCCCAGGCGAGCAGTACTTC. This codes for CASGAGPGEQYF.

The chain employs TRBV7-3 and TRBJ1-2; no firm D call. Deletions cut 5 bases from V and 0 bases from J, with 16 bases between. This CDR3 has 16 amino acids. Germline V gene data show CDR1 as SGHTA and CDR2 as FQGTGA. The CDR3 DNA reads as TGTGCCAGCAGCAACCGCGGTGCGTCAGCTAACTATGGCTACACCTTC. This encodes CASSNRGASANYGYTF.

This sequence joins TRBV7-6 and TRBJ2-5, with 8 bases matching TRBD2. Germline assignment: CDR1 SGHVS and CDR2 FNYEAQ. The CDR3 contains 17 residues. V gave up 1 base and J gave up 3 bases; unmatched junction bases: 10. The CDR3 is CASSLGSGGGLEETQYF. The CDR3 nucleotides read TGTGCCAGCAGCTTAGGCTCCGGGGGGGGGCTGGAAGAGACCCAGTACTTC.

The chain links TRBV7-8 to TRBJ1-4; D is unresolved. The germline V gene has CDR1 SGHVS and CDR2 FQNEAQ. V was shortened by 3 bases and J by 10 bases, with 9 bases between the two germline ends. The CDR3 length is 12 residues. The CDR3 sequence: CASSFPEGKLFF. The CDR3 nucleotides are TGTGCCAGCAGCTTCCCAGAAGGAAAACTGTTTTTT.

The chain couples TRBV19 to TRBJ2-1; D remains ambiguous. The V end lost 4 bases, the J end lost 1 base, and 5 bases lay between the germline ends. CDR1 is LNHDA, CDR2 SQIVND, per germline (reference sequence). CDR3 length: 13 amino acids. This CDR3 reads CASSTASYNEQFF. CDR3 DNA: TGTGCCAGTAGTACCGCATCCTACAATGAGCAGTTCTTC.

The chain uses TRBV21-1 and TRBJ2-1; TRBD2, as called in the table, went unchecked against the DNA. TRBV21-1 constitutes a pseudogene. This CDR3 spans 14 amino acids. The CDR3 protein is CASLAGGTYNEQFF. The CDR3 DNA reads as TGTGCCAGCCTAGCGGGAGGTACTTACAATGAGCAGTTCTTC.

V is TRBV2 and J is TRBJ1-2; 8 bases fit TRBD1. Germline loops: CDR1 SNHLY, CDR2 FYNNEI. J gave up 8 bases and V 4 bases, and 15 bases lay outside the gene matches. CDR3 length: 16 residues. CDR3 sequence: CASSGAGGSSSRGYTF. CDR3 sequence (DNA): TGTGCCAGCAGTGGGGCAGGGGGCTCCAGTAGCAGAGGCTACACCTTC. The complete variable domain, with remaining parts taken from reference TRBV2 and TRBJ1-2, reads EPEVTQTPSHQVTQMGQEVILRCVPISNHLYFYWYRQILGQKVEFLVSFYNNEISEKSEIFDDQFSVERPDGSNFTLKIRSTKLEDSAMYFCASSGAGGSSSRGYTFGSGTRLTVV.

This clone appeared a single time. J is TRBJ2-5 and V is TRBV5-6; 10 bases agree with TRBD1. J lost 6 bases, V lost 4 bases, and 9 bases had no gene match. The germline gives CDR1 SGHDT, CDR2 YYEEEE. This CDR3 contains 15 residues. Here the CDR3 DNA reads TGTGCCAGCAGCCAGGGGACAGGGGATAGGAAGACCCAGTACTTC. Its protein product is CASSQGTGDRKTQYF.

V is TRBV21-1 and J is TRBJ2-7; the table's D call of TRBD1 was not tested on the DNA. TRBV21-1 is described as a pseudogene. The CDR3 loop spans 11 amino acids. CDR3 sequence reads: CARQGRLEQYF. CDR3 nucleotide sequence: TGTGCCAGACAGGGACGATTGGAGCAGTACTTC.

V is TRBV5-6 and J is TRBJ2-3; 8 nucleotides line up with TRBD2. Germline V gene sequence: CDR1 SGHDT, CDR2 YYEEEE. The CDR3 spans 16 residues. The ends lost 3 bases at V and 2 bases at J; junction bases unmatched: 8. The CDR3 bases are TGTGCCAGCAGCTCGGGCGGGGGGCCCTTCACAGATACGCAGTATTTT. Amino acids: CASSSGGGPFTDTQYF. Using reference TRBV5-6 and TRBJ2-3 for the parts outside the CDR3, the full variable domain is DAGVTQSPTHLIKTRGQQVTLRCSPKSGHDTVSWYQQALGQGPQFIFQYYEEEERQRGNFPDRFSGHQFPNYSSELNVNALLLGDSALYLCASSSGGGPFTDTQYFGPGTRLTVL.

J is TRBJ1-5 and V is TRBV2; 9 nucleotides align to TRBD1. Trimming at V came to 2 bases and at J to 4 bases, leaving 3 bases not matched to a gene. Germline CDR1 is SNHLY and CDR2 is FYNNEI. The CDR3 consists of 15 residues. The CDR3 DNA reads as TGTGCCAGCAGTGAACTGACAGGGGGGAATCAGCCCCAGCATTTT. Amino acid sequence: CASSELTGGNQPQHF.

The chain has TRBV6-1 and TRBJ2-1, with 8 nucleotides matching TRBD2. The length of the CDR3 is 15 residues. Trimming took 8 bases from V and 7 from J; bases not matched to a gene: 13. Germline loops: CDR1 MNHNS, CDR2 SASEGT. The CDR3 protein is CASGMRSGGMNEQFF. The CDR3 DNA sequence: TGTGCCAGCGGTATGAGGAGCGGGGGTATGAATGAGCAGTTCTTC.

The rearrangement uses TRBV7-2 and TRBJ1-1; D gene unclear. Germline CDR1 SGHTA, CDR2 FQGNSA. There are 15 residues in the CDR3. V was cut by 5 bases and J by 1 base, with 14 bases left in between. CDR3 nucleotides: TGTGCCAGCAGCCTCGCCTCGACGGGGAACACTGAAGCTTTCTTT. Its protein is CASSLASTGNTEAFF.

This chain connects TRBV5-1 to TRBJ2-1; 8 positions match TRBD2. Per germline, CDR1 SGHRS and CDR2 YFSETQ. V was pared by 0 bases and J by 15 bases, with 11 bases of the junction left unmatched. The CDR3 contains 14 residues. Here the CDR3 DNA reads TGCGCCAGCAGCTTGGTCCGGCGGGAGGATGTCCCGTTCTTC. Residues: CASSLVRREDVPFF. Complete variable domain (other parts from reference TRBV5-1 and TRBJ2-1): KAGVTQTPRYLIKTRGQQVTLSCSPISGHRSVSWYQQTPGQGLQFLFEYFSETQRNKGNFPGRFSGRQFSNSRSEMNVSTLELGDSALYLCASSLVRREDVPFFGPGTRLTVL.

This chain joins TRBV9 and TRBJ2-2; D not resolved. V was cut by 3 bases and J by 0 bases, with 9 bases left in between. Germline V gene lookup returns CDR1 SGDLS and CDR2 YYNGEE. This CDR3 has 15 amino acids. The CDR3 DNA follows: TGTGCCAGCAGCGCCGACGGTCCGAACACCGGGGAGCTGTTTTTT. Translating gives CASSADGPNTGELFF. Using reference TRBV9 and TRBJ2-2 for the parts outside the CDR3, the full variable domain is DSGVTQTPKHLITATGQRVTLRCSPRSGDLSVYWYQQSLDQGLQFLIQYYNGEERAKGNILERFSAQQFPDLHSELNLSSLELGDSALYFCASSADGPNTGELFFGEGSRLTVL.

This chain connects TRBV29-1 to TRBJ2-7; 12 bases line up with TRBD1. Germline CDR1 SQVTM, CDR2 ANQGSEA. There are 14 residues in the CDR3. The V gene end was trimmed by 6 bases and the J gene end by 4 bases; junction bases not matched to a gene: 7. The CDR3 sequence is CSVVGGQGAYEQYF. The CDR3 region has the DNA TGCAGCGTGGTCGGGGGACAGGGGGCATACGAGCAGTACTTC.

This clone was seen a handful of times. This chain connects TRBV5-6 to TRBJ2-3, with D unclear. The CDR3 extends over 16 amino acids. Trimming pared 3 bases from V and 0 bases from J, leaving 14 bases between. Germline CDR1 is SGHDT and CDR2 is YYEEEE. The CDR3, as DNA: TGTGCCAGCAGCTCCGGCTATTGGCTTAGCACAGATACGCAGTATTTT. It encodes CASSSGYWLSTDTQYF.

This sequence joins TRBV5-1 and TRBJ2-7; 10 bases align to TRBD1. CDR1 is SGHRS, CDR2 YFSETQ, per germline. The CDR3 consists of 17 residues. V gave up 1 base and J gave up 3 bases; unmatched junction bases: 10. CDR3: CASSLPVGQGKDYEQYF. The CDR3 DNA follows: TGCGCCAGCAGCTTGCCCGTGGGACAGGGGAAGGACTACGAGCAGTACTTC.